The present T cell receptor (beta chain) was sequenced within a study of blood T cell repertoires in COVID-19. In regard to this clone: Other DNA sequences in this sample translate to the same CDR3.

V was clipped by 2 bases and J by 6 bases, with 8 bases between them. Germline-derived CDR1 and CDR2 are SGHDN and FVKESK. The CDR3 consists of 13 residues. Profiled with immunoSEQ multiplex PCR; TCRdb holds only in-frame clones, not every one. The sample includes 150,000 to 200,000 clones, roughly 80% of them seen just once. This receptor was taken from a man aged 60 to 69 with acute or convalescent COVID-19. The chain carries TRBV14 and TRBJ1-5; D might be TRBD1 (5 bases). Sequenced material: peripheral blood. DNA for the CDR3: TGTGCCAGCAGCCAATCAAGGGGTCAGCCCCAGCATTTT. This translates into CASSQSRGQPQHF. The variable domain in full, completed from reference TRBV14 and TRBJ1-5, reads EAGVTQFPSHSVIEKGQTVTLRCDPISGHDNLYWYRRVMGKEIKFLLHFVKESKQDESGMPNNRFLAERTGGTYSTLKVQPAELEDSGVYFCASSQSRGQPQHFGDGTRLSIL.